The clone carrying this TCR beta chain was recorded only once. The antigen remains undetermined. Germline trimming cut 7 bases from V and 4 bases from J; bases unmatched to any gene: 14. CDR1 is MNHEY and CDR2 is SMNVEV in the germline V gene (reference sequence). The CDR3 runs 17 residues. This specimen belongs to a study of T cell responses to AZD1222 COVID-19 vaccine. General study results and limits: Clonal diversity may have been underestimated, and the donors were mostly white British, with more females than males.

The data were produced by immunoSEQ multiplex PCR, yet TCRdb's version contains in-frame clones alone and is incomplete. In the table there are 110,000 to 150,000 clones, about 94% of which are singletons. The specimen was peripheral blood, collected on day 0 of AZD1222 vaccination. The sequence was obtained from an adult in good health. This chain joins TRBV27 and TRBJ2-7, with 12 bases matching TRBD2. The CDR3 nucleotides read TGTGCCAGCACCTCTAGGTTCCTAGCGGGAGGGCCGTACGAGCAGTACTTC. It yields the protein CASTSRFLAGGPYEQYF.